These 17 T cell receptor beta chains were sequenced from one sample in a study of follicular helper T cells after annual influenza vaccination. TCRdb's table, derived via immunoSEQ multiplex PCR, lists solely in-frame clones and lacks some. Among around 4,300 clones listed, about 80% were seen once. The time point is: 2014-2015 season, 7 days after vaccination. Sequenced here: CXCR5- memory CD4+ T cells sorted from blood, sampled 7 days after influenza vaccination. These receptors were taken from an adult who received the influenza vaccine.

This sequence joins TRBV27 and TRBJ2-3; D remains unclear. Germline V gene sequence: CDR1 MNHEY, CDR2 SMNVEV (reference sequence). The CDR3 contains 13 residues. The germline V and J ends were trimmed by 2 bases and 3 bases, with 6 bases remaining between them. CDR3 nucleotides: TGTGCCAGCAGTTTAAGGATAACAGATACGCAGTATTTT. Translated: CASSLRITDTQYF.

The chain uses TRBV4-3 and TRBJ1-5; 7 bases match TRBD1. The CDR3 runs 18 residues. Losses at the gene ends were 0 bases for V and 5 bases for J; bases not matched to a gene: 13. Looked up from germline, CDR1 is LGHNA and CDR2 is YSLEER. The chain's CDR3 is CASSQDTLDRETYQPQHF. The CDR3 nucleotides read TGCGCCAGCAGCCAAGATACCCTTGACAGGGAAACGTATCAGCCCCAGCATTTT.

The gene calls are TRBV6-4 and TRBJ1-5, with D possibly TRBD1 on 5 matching bases. The germline V gene has CDR1 MRHNA and CDR2 SNTAGT. V shed 7 bases and J shed 3 bases, with 22 bases lying between them. This CDR3 spans 17 amino acids. The CDR3 spells CASIILNPGRANQPQHF. CDR3 sequence (DNA): TGTGCCAGCATTATACTAAATCCGGGCAGGGCCAATCAGCCCCAGCATTTT.

The genes are TRBV4-1 and TRBJ2-1; TRBD2 might be the D (7 bases). Between the trimmed V and J ends, which lost 3 bases and 0 bases, there was a span of 15 bases. The CDR3 is 17 residues long. Germline values: CDR1 MGHRA, CDR2 YSYEKL. The CDR3 protein is CASSQGGGLSSYNEQFF. In nucleotides, the CDR3 is TGCGCCAGCAGCCAGGGGGGGGGCCTTAGCTCCTACAATGAGCAGTTCTTC.

The CDR3 nucleotides are TGTGCCAGCAGCTTAGCTGAAAACACCATATATTTT. This encodes CASSLAENTIYF. The rearrangement uses TRBV11-2 and TRBJ1-3; D not resolved. V was cut by 1 base and J by 6 bases, with 4 bases left in between. CDR1 SGHAT and CDR2 FQNNGV come from the germline V gene. The CDR3 loop spans 12 amino acids.

The J gene is TRBJ1-5, the V gene TRBV7-8, with D unclear. CDR3 length: 16 residues. With 0 bases removed from V and 7 bases from J, the gap between germline ends came to 16 bases. The germline gives CDR1 SGHVS, CDR2 FQNEAQ. The CDR3 spells CASSLARALPGQPQHF. The CDR3 DNA follows: TGTGCCAGCAGCTTAGCGCGGGCGCTACCCGGGCAGCCCCAGCATTTT.

The V and J genes are TRBV5-1 and TRBJ2-5; D is possibly TRBD2 (6 bases). The V end lost 4 bases, the J end lost 10 bases, and 14 bases lay between the germline ends. The CDR3 loop spans 12 amino acids. Per the germline V gene, CDR1 is SGHRS and CDR2 is YFSETQ. The CDR3 sequence: CASSTARRDQYF. CDR3 nucleotides: TGCGCCAGCAGCACAGCCCGGAGGGACCAGTACTTC.

The chain links TRBV10-3 to TRBJ2-5, with D unclear. Germline-derived CDR1 and CDR2 are ENHRY and SYGVKD. CDR3 length equals 14 residues. V was clipped by 0 bases and J by 3 bases, with 8 bases between them. The CDR3 DNA sequence: TGTGCCATCAGTGAGTCGAGGCAGAAAGAGACCCAGTACTTC. Translation: CAISESRQKETQYF.

The chain joins TRBV5-1 to TRBJ1-1; 8 nucleotides match TRBD1. The length of the CDR3 is 14 residues. The junction had 5 bases not matched to a gene; V was cut back by 4 bases and J by 3 bases. The V gene's germline CDR1 is SGHRS and CDR2 YFSETQ. The CDR3 DNA sequence: TGCGCCAGCAGCACAGGGGGAGGTGACACTGAAGCTTTCTTT. Amino acid sequence: CASSTGGGDTEAFF.

The chain uses TRBV15 and TRBJ1-1, with D perhaps TRBD1 (5 bases). Germline V lookup: CDR1 LNHNV, CDR2 YYDKDF (reference sequence). The CDR3 has 14 residues. V dropped 1 base and J dropped 9 bases, with 15 bases sitting between them. CDR3 amino acids: CATSRGVGVDKAFF. The CDR3 bases are TGTGCCACCAGCAGAGGAGTGGGGGTAGACAAAGCTTTCTTT.

In its sample, this clone was seen once. This chain connects TRBV19 to TRBJ1-5, with D possibly TRBD1 on 5 matching bases. The V gene lost 4 bases and the J gene lost 2 bases, with 6 bases spanning the gap. The CDR3 is made up of 13 amino acids. Germline lookup yields CDR1 LNHDA and CDR2 SQIVND (reference sequence). The CDR3, as DNA: TGTGCCAGTAGTAGCAGGGGCAATCAGCCCCAGCATTTT. Translated: CASSSRGNQPQHF.

V gene TRBV4-1 combines with J gene TRBJ2-1, with 7 bases lining up with TRBD2. Unmatched junction bases numbered 8, after V lost 0 bases and J lost 9 bases. CDR1 is MGHRA, CDR2 YSYEKL, per germline. The CDR3 is 15 amino acids. The CDR3 loop is CASSQDGLGLSEQFF. The CDR3 DNA is TGCGCCAGCAGCCAAGATGGACTAGGTTTGAGTGAGCAGTTCTTC.

The V and J genes are TRBV30 and TRBJ2-3; D possibly corresponds to TRBD2 (7 bases). This CDR3 contains 14 residues. Trimming took off 4 bases at V and 4 bases at J, with 15 bases between the two ends. The germline V gene has CDR1 GTSNPN and CDR2 SVGIG (reference sequence). The DNA for the CDR3 is TGTGCCTGGATGCGAGGGGGGGATGCAGATACGCAGTATTTT. It translates to CAWMRGGDADTQYF.

V usage is TRBV30 and J usage is TRBJ2-4; TRBD1 matches at 7 bases. CDR1 is GTSNPN, CDR2 SVGIG, per germline (reference sequence). The CDR3 is made up of 13 amino acids. V lost 2 bases to trimming and J lost 9 bases; unmatched junction nucleotides: 7. The chain's CDR3 is CAWSNRGMSIQYF. The CDR3 coding sequence is TGTGCCTGGAGTAACAGGGGAATGAGCATTCAGTACTTC.

This clone was seen only once. The chain combines TRBV28 with TRBJ1-5, with a possible D match to TRBD1 (5 bases). V gave up 5 bases and J gave up 2 bases, with 22 bases separating them. Germline assignment: CDR1 MDHEN and CDR2 SYDVKM. CDR3 size: 18 residues. Here the CDR3 reads CASSPLPVGRIGNQPQHF. CDR3 in DNA: TGTGCCAGCAGTCCCCTCCCGGTGGGGCGAATAGGCAATCAGCCCCAGCATTTT.

The rearrangement uses TRBV9 and TRBJ2-5; TRBD2 matches 9 bases. V dropped 3 bases and J dropped 8; count of bases not matched to a gene: 11. This CDR3 is built from 15 residues. Germline assignment: CDR1 SGDLS and CDR2 YYNGEE. CDR3 amino acids: CASSGTSAPQGTQYF. In DNA form, the CDR3 reads TGTGCCAGCAGCGGGACTAGCGCCCCTCAAGGAACCCAGTACTTC.

V and J are TRBV28 and TRBJ1-4; 8 nucleotides align to TRBD1. The CDR3 length is 18 residues. The V gene's germline CDR1 is MDHEN and CDR2 SYDVKM. The V and J ends lost 4 bases and 9 bases, in that order; junction bases with no gene match: 19. This chain's CDR3 is CASSSGGVGQGGWQKLFF. CDR3 DNA sequence: TGTGCCAGCAGTTCTGGGGGAGTTGGACAGGGAGGATGGCAAAAACTGTTTTTT.